The text below deals with one T cell receptor beta chain. The data stem from a study of blood T cell repertoires in COVID-19. V was pared by 2 bases and J by 4 bases, with 11 bases between. The CDR3 loop spans 14 amino acids. Germline lookup yields CDR1 SQVTM and CDR2 ANQGSEA. Original methodology: Amplification of reference gene primers was used by the study to estimate nucleated cell counts. Data came from immunoSEQ multiplex PCR; TCRdb stores just in-frame clones and leaves some out. That table furnishes V, J and clone size, whereas the DNA furnished D and trimming. The sample has approximately 400,000 clones, roughly 77% seen once.

The specimen sequenced was peripheral blood. The receptor comes from a human donor with acute or convalescent COVID-19. The donor label of this sample is uncertain. The V and J genes are TRBV29-1 and TRBJ1-4; the D gene is possibly TRBD1 (6 bases). The DNA for the CDR3 is TGCAGCGTTGAAATAGGCAGGGGTAATGAAAAACTGTTTTTT. Amino acid sequence: CSVEIGRGNEKLFF.